Sequencing of this TCR beta chain was carried out in a study of T cell responses to AZD1222 COVID-19 vaccine. The CDR3 totals 17 residues. With V trimmed by 0 bases and J by 3 bases, 10 bases remained unmatched. Germline CDR1 reads SGHNT; CDR2 reads YYREEE (reference sequence). Only in-frame clones appear in the TCRdb table, and some are missing; sequencing was by immunoSEQ multiplex PCR. This sample has about 150,000 clones, with under 95% found just once. Remarks on this clone: Its target is not known.

Study-wide results and caveats: With dominance at 160-218 and 743-854, vaccine-associated CD4 TCRs spanned spike. Clonal diversity may have been underestimated, and the donors were mostly white British, with more females than males.

The chain joins TRBV5-4 to TRBJ2-5; 8 nucleotides match TRBD2. The TCR was taken from an adult in good health. Sequenced here: peripheral blood, sampled on day 0 of AZD1222 vaccination. The CDR3 is CASSLGTSPNKKETQYF. The CDR3 nucleotides are TGTGCCAGCAGCTTGGGGACTAGCCCTAACAAGAAAGAGACCCAGTACTTC.